Described below is a single T cell receptor beta chain sequence and its context. The data were taken from a study of blood T cell repertoires in COVID-19. Germline CDR1 is SGHNT and CDR2 is YYREEE (reference sequence). V was shortened by 2 bases and J by 6 bases, with 14 bases between the two germline ends. The CDR3 is 15 residues long. Data came from immunoSEQ multiplex PCR; TCRdb stores just in-frame clones and leaves some out. The sample holds 250,000 to 350,000 clones; 80% to 85% are singletons and the top ten take approximately 14%. The chain recombines TRBV5-4 with TRBJ2-2; possibly TRBD2 for D (6 bases). This receptor was obtained from a person in their 70s with COVID-19, enrolled during active disease. Sequenced: peripheral blood. The chain's CDR3 is CASSLAGNVAGELFF. CDR3 bases: TGTGCCAGCAGCTTAGCGGGTAATGTGGCCGGGGAGCTGTTTTTT. Together with reference TRBV5-4 and TRBJ2-2, the CDR3 gives the full variable domain: ETGVTQSPTHLIKTRGQQVTLRCSSQSGHNTVSWYQQALGQGPQFIFQYYREEENGRGNFPPRFSGLQFPNYSSELNVNALELDDSALYLCASSLAGNVAGELFFGEGSRLTVL.